These 24 T cell receptor beta chains originate from one sample sequenced in a study of cytomegalovirus exposure and HLA in healthy donors. The PCR employed 60 Vbeta primers together with 13 Jbeta primers. Data came from immunoSEQ multiplex PCR; TCRdb stores just in-frame clones and leaves some out. The table includes about 140,000 clones, more than 70% detected once. The sample taken for sequencing was PBMCs. The receptors stem from a young man in good health and CMV-seropositive.

The rearrangement links TRBV6-1 to TRBJ2-2, with TRBD1 identical over 8 bases. V gave up 5 bases and J gave up 3 bases; unmatched junction bases: 2. This CDR3 spans 14 amino acids. CDR1 is MNHNS, CDR2 SASEGT, per germline. The CDR3 loop is CASSLQGDTGELFF. In nucleotides, the CDR3 is TGTGCCAGCAGTCTACAGGGGGACACCGGGGAGCTGTTTTTT.

The rearrangement uses TRBV13 and TRBJ1-2; 9 bases map to TRBD1. V lost 5 bases and J lost 6; bases outside the gene matches: 19. This CDR3 spans 18 amino acids. Germline V gives CDR1 PRHDT, CDR2 FYEKMQ (reference sequence). CDR3 protein: CASSNSRAYRDRVDGYTF. CDR3 sequence (DNA): TGTGCCAGCAGCAATAGTAGAGCCTACCGGGACAGGGTTGATGGCTACACCTTC.

This clone has just one count. The gene calls are TRBV4-1 and TRBJ1-2; 9 bases are shared with TRBD1. V lost 4 bases, J lost 2 bases, and 5 bases stayed unmatched. Germline loops: CDR1 MGHRA, CDR2 YSYEKL. CDR3 length equals 15 residues. CDR3 nucleotide sequence: TGCGCCAGCAGCCCTGGGACAGGGTGCAACTATGGCTACACCTTC. It codes for CASSPGTGCNYGYTF.

This chain uses TRBV5-4 with TRBJ2-1; the match to TRBD2 covers 9 bases. The germline gives CDR1 SGHNT, CDR2 YYREEE (reference sequence). This CDR3 comprises 16 residues. Trimming removed 2 bases from V and 4 bases from J; junction bases left unmatched: 7. For the CDR3, the DNA is TGTGCCAGCAGCTTTCCGGCGGGAGGGCCATACAATGAGCAGTTCTTC. Translated, it gives CASSFPAGGPYNEQFF. Using reference TRBV5-4 and TRBJ2-1 for the parts outside the CDR3, the full variable domain is ETGVTQSPTHLIKTRGQQVTLRCSSQSGHNTVSWYQQALGQGPQFIFQYYREEENGRGNFPPRFSGLQFPNYSSELNVNALELDDSALYLCASSFPAGGPYNEQFFGPGTRLTVL.

The gene calls are TRBV6-1 and TRBJ1-1; a weak D match, TRBD1 (5 bases). The CDR3 is made up of 15 amino acids. From germline, CDR1 is MNHNS and CDR2 SASEGT. V gave up 10 bases and J gave up 0 bases, with 18 bases separating them. This CDR3 reads CATRWGMGMNTEAFF. CDR3 in DNA: TGTGCCACCCGGTGGGGCATGGGGATGAACACTGAAGCTTTCTTT.

This chain uses TRBV5-6 with TRBJ2-7, with D possibly TRBD1 on 7 matching bases. The CDR3 has 16 residues. The V gene's germline CDR1 is SGHDT and CDR2 YYEEEE. V was cut by 0 bases and J by 6 bases, with 19 bases left in between. CDR3 DNA: TGTGCCAGCAGCTTGGGACAGGGTAGGGGGGTTCTCGAGCAGTACTTC. This sequence encodes CASSLGQGRGVLEQYF.

This clone was seen just once. This chain connects TRBV6-5 to TRBJ1-4, with D perhaps matching TRBD1 (5 bases). Trimming removed 0 bases at V and 10 bases at J, with 9 bases between. Germline CDR1 MNHEY, CDR2 SVGAGI. The CDR3 runs 13 residues. CDR3 in amino acids: CASSYSPGGKLFF. The CDR3 DNA sequence: TGTGCCAGCAGTTACTCGCCCGGGGGAAAACTGTTTTTT.

This clone came up once. This chain joins TRBV6-1 and TRBJ2-7; TRBD1 matches at 7 bases. Trimming took 5 bases from V and 2 from J; bases not matched to a gene: 6. Germline V gene data show CDR1 as MNHNS and CDR2 as SASEGT. CDR3 length equals 14 residues. The CDR3 is CASSKGTATYEQYV. Here the CDR3 DNA reads TGTGCCAGCAGTAAAGGGACAGCCACCTACGAGCAGTACGTC.

This chain links TRBV6-5 with TRBJ1-6; D unresolved. The length of the CDR3 is 15 residues. V was shortened by 6 bases and J by 0 bases, with 9 bases between the two germline ends. Germline CDR1 MNHEY, CDR2 SVGAGI. This chain's CDR3 is CASRPGSSYNSPLHF. Here the CDR3 DNA reads TGTGCCAGCAGGCCGGGGAGCTCCTATAATTCACCCCTCCACTTT.

The V call is TRBV2, the J call TRBJ2-3; tentative D call: TRBD2 (5 bases). The CDR3 runs 14 residues. V shed 9 bases and J shed 1 base, with 14 bases lying between them. Germline V lookup: CDR1 SNHLY, CDR2 FYNNEI. CDR3 DNA: TGTGCCAGTAAGGACTCTTGGGGCACAGATACGCAGTATTTT. This sequence encodes CASKDSWGTDTQYF.

This chain uses TRBV2 with TRBJ2-7; 10 bases align to TRBD1. The CDR3 is 13 amino acids. Germline values: CDR1 SNHLY, CDR2 FYNNEI. With 7 bases clipped from V and 2 bases from J, the junction kept 2 bases outside the gene matches. Here the CDR3 DNA reads TGTGCCAGCATAGGACAGGGGGCCTACGAGCAGTACTTC. Translated, it gives CASIGQGAYEQYF.

The chain uses TRBV7-9 and TRBJ2-1; TRBD2 agrees at 13 bases. V shed 4 bases, J shed 5 bases, and the junction held 5 bases outside the gene matches. Germline CDR1 is SEHNR and CDR2 is FQNEAQ (reference sequence). The CDR3 sequence is 16 residues long. This CDR3 is CASSSRLAGGHNEQFF. The CDR3, as DNA: TGTGCCAGCAGCTCCAGACTAGCGGGAGGTCACAATGAGCAGTTCTTC.

The V gene is TRBV19, the J gene TRBJ1-3; D not resolved. The length of the CDR3 is 14 residues. CDR1 is LNHDA and CDR2 is SQIVND in the germline V gene (reference sequence). CDR3 sequence: CASTGRVSGNTIYF. In DNA form, the CDR3 reads TGTGCTTCGACCGGGAGGGTCTCTGGAAACACCATATATTTT.

The rearrangement uses TRBV7-6 and TRBJ1-1; tentative D call: TRBD1 (5 bases). Germline CDR1 and CDR2: SGHVS and FNYEAQ. Trimming pared 2 bases from V and 1 base from J, leaving 5 bases between. The CDR3 spans 13 residues. CDR3 nucleotides: TGTGCCAGCAGCTTAAGGGGGAACACTGAAGCTTTCTTT. As protein: CASSLRGNTEAFF.

This chain uses TRBV2 with TRBJ1-2; D is perhaps TRBD1 (5 bases). CDR1 is SNHLY, CDR2 FYNNEI, per germline. Trimming shortened V by 6 bases and J by 8 bases, and 16 bases separated the two germline ends. The CDR3 loop spans 13 amino acids. This chain's CDR3 is CASSERDLRGYTF. The CDR3 DNA is TGTGCCAGCAGCGAGAGGGACTTGCGGGGCTACACCTTC.

Sample share makes this clone medium-sized. The chain employs TRBV5-6 and TRBJ2-3; the match to TRBD2 covers 9 bases. Per germline, CDR1 SGHDT and CDR2 YYEEEE. The CDR3 extends over 15 amino acids. V gave up 3 bases and J gave up 9 bases; unmatched junction bases: 11. The chain's CDR3 is CASSWGSGSWTTQYF. Written as DNA, the CDR3 is TGTGCCAGCAGCTGGGGTAGCGGGAGCTGGACGACGCAGTATTTT.

V usage is TRBV4-1 and J usage is TRBJ1-2; D gene uncertain. CDR3 size: 15 residues. Germline-derived CDR1 and CDR2 are MGHRA and YSYEKL. Trimming pared 3 bases from V and 0 bases from J, leaving 11 bases between. CDR3 sequence reads: CASSHATRTNYGYTF. CDR3 nucleotide sequence: TGCGCCAGCAGCCATGCGACTAGGACTAACTATGGCTACACCTTC.

This clone has only a few counts. The genes are TRBV9 and TRBJ1-4, with 9 bases lining up with TRBD1. V lost 3 bases, J lost 5 bases, and 2 bases stayed unmatched. The CDR3 contains 14 residues. Germline values: CDR1 SGDLS, CDR2 YYNGEE. The CDR3 bases are TGTGCCAGCAGCGCGGGACAGGGAAATGAAAAACTGTTTTTT. This sequence encodes CASSAGQGNEKLFF. Filled out from reference TRBV9 and TRBJ1-4, the complete variable domain reads DSGVTQTPKHLITATGQRVTLRCSPRSGDLSVYWYQQSLDQGLQFLIQYYNGEERAKGNILERFSAQQFPDLHSELNLSSLELGDSALYFCASSAGQGNEKLFFGSGTQLSVL.

V is TRBV27 and J is TRBJ2-6; D unresolved. Trimming left V 5 bases short and J 0 bases short, with 8 bases between. CDR3 length: 15 residues. Germline CDR1 MNHEY, CDR2 SMNVEV (reference sequence). Written as DNA, the CDR3 is TGTGCCAGCAGTCTCCTCCTCTCTGGGGCCAACGTCCTGACTTTC. This sequence encodes CASSLLLSGANVLTF.

The gene calls are TRBV28 and TRBJ1-1; D is possibly TRBD1 (6 bases). There are 15 residues in the CDR3. Germline V CDR1 and CDR2: MDHEN, SYDVKM. V lost 6 bases to trimming and J lost 9 bases, with 23 bases between them. The CDR3 reads CASSPARGPLVKAFF. The CDR3 DNA reads as TGTGCCAGCAGCCCGGCCAGGGGTCCTTTGGTAAAAGCTTTCTTT.

The chain has TRBV29-1 and TRBJ1-3; perhaps TRBD1 as D (6 bases). The V end was cut by 6 bases, the J end by 7 bases, with 19 bases between. Per the germline V gene, CDR1 is SQVTM and CDR2 is ANQGSEA. This CDR3 has 14 amino acids. CDR3 DNA: TGCAGCGTATGGGGGGGGGCAGCTTGGAACACCATATATTTT. Residues: CSVWGGAAWNTIYF. Full variable domain (rest looked up from reference TRBV29-1 and TRBJ1-3): SAVISQKPSRDICQRGTSLTIQCQVDSQVTMMFWYRQQPGQSLTLIATANQGSEATYESGFVIDKFPISRPNLTFSTLTVSNMSPEDSSIYLCSVWGGAAWNTIYFGEGSWLTVV.

The gene calls are TRBV7-2 and TRBJ1-1, with 7 bases fitting TRBD1. Germline lookup yields CDR1 SGHTA and CDR2 FQGNSA. Trimming removed 4 bases from V and 4 bases from J; junction bases left unmatched: 6. The CDR3 spans 14 residues. The CDR3 loop is CASSYQGGVTEAFF. The CDR3 nucleotides are TGTGCCAGCAGCTACCAAGGGGGCGTCACTGAAGCTTTCTTT.

In its sample, this clone was seen once. The chain couples TRBV18 to TRBJ2-3; maybe TRBD2 (6 bases). The germline V gene has CDR1 KGHSH and CDR2 LQKENI. Trimming shortened V by 0 bases and J by 0 bases, and 7 bases separated the two germline ends. There are 15 residues in the CDR3. The CDR3 sequence: CASSPPGGSTDTQYF. In DNA, the CDR3 is TGTGCCAGCTCACCACCGGGAGGAAGCACAGATACGCAGTATTTT.

Concerning this clone: The junction departs from germline at one end; a sequencing error may be responsible. V gene TRBV7-9 combines with J gene TRBJ2-7; D ambiguous. Per the germline V gene, CDR1 is SEHNR and CDR2 is FQNEAQ (reference sequence). CDR3 length: 12 amino acids. Here the CDR3 reads CSSSSVGYEQYF. The CDR3 nucleotides are TGTTCCAGCAGCTCCGTCGGGTACGAGCAGTACTTC. The full variable domain, rest sourced from reference TRBV7-9 and TRBJ2-7, is DTGVSQNPRHKITKRGQNVTFRCDPISEHNRLYWYRQTLGQGPEFLTYFQNEAQLEKSRLLSDRFSAERPKGSFSTLEIQRTEQGDSAMYLCSSSSVGYEQYFGPGTRLTVT.